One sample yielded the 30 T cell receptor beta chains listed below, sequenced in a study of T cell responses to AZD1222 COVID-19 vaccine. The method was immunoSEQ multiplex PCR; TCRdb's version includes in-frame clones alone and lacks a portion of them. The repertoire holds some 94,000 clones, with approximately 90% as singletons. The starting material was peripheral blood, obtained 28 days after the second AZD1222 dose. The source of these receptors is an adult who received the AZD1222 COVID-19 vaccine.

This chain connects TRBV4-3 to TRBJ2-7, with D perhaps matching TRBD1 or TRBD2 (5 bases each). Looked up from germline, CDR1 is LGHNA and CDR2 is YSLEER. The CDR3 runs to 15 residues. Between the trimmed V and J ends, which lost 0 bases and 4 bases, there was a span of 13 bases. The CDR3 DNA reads TGCGCCAGCAGCCAAGAAGGGGACCCCCTGTACGAGCAGTACTTC. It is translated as CASSQEGDPLYEQYF.

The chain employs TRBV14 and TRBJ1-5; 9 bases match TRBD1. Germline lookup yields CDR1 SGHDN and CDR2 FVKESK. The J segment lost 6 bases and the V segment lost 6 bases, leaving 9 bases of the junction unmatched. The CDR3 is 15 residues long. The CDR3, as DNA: TGTGCCAGCAGGCACAGGGGGCACCACATTCAGCCCCAGCATTTT. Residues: CASRHRGHHIQPQHF. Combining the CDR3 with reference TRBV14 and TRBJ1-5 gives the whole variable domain EAGVTQFPSHSVIEKGQTVTLRCDPISGHDNLYWYRRVMGKEIKFLLHFVKESKQDESGMPNNRFLAERTGGTYSTLKVQPAELEDSGVYFCASRHRGHHIQPQHFGDGTRLSIL.

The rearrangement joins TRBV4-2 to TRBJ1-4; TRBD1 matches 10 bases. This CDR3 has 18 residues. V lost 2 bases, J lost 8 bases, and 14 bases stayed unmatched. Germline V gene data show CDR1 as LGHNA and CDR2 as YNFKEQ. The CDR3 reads CASSQRSLTGGFNEKLFF. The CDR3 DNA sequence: TGTGCCAGCAGCCAAAGATCCTTGACAGGGGGCTTTAACGAAAAACTGTTTTTT.

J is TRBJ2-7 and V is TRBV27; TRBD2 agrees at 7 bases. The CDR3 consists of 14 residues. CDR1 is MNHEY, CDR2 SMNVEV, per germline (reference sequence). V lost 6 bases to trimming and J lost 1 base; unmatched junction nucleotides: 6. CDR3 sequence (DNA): TGTGCCAGCAGCCCACTGGGAGGGTCCTACGAGCAGTACGTC. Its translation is CASSPLGGSYEQYV.

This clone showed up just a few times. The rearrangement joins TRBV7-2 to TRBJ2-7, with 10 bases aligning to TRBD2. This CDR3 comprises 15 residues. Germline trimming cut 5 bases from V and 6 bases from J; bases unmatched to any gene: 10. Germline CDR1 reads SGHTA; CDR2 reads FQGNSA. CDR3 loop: CASSPRGAGGREQYF. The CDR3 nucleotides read TGTGCCAGCAGCCCCCGAGGAGCGGGGGGGCGCGAGCAGTACTTC.

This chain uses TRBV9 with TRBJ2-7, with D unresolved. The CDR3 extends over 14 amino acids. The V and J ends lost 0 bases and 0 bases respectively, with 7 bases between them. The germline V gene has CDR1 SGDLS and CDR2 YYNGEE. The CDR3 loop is CASSVEWSSYEQYF. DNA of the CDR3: TGTGCCAGCAGCGTAGAATGGAGCTCCTACGAGCAGTACTTC.

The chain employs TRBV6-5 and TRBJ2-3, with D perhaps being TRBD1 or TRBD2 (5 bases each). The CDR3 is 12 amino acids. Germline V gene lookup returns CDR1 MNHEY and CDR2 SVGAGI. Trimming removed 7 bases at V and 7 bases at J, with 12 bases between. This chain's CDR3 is CASIKRGNTQYF. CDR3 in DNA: TGTGCCAGCATCAAGAGGGGAAATACGCAGTATTTT.

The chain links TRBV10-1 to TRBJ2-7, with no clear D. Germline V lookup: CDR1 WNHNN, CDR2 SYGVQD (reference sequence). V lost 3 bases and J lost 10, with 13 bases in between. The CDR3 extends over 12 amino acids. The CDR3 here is CASSEITLGQYF. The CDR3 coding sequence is TGCGCCAGCAGTGAAATAACCCTCGGACAGTACTTC.

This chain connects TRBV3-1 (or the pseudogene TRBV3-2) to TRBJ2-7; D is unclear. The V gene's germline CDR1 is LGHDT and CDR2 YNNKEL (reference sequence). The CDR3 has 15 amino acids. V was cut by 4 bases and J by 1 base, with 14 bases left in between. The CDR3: CASSPVERLSYEQYF. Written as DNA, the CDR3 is TGTGCCAGCAGCCCCGTTGAGAGGTTATCCTACGAGCAGTACTTC.

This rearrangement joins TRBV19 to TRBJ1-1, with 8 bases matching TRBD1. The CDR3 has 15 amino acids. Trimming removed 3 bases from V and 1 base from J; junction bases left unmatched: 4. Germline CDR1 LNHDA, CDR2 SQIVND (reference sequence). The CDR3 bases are TGTGCCAGTAGTATGGTCCAGGGGGCGAACACTGAAGCTTTCTTT. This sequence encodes CASSMVQGANTEAFF.

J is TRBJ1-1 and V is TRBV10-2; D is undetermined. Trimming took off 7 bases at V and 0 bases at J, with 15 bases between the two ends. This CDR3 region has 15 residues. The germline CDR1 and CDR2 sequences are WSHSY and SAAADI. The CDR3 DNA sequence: TGCGCCAGCACCCCCCGGCCGGACCTGAACACTGAAGCTTTCTTT. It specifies CASTPRPDLNTEAFF.

The CDR3 DNA sequence: TGTGCCAGCACCGTCGGGGACTACGAGCAGTACGTC. Amino acid sequence: CASTVGDYEQYV. The rearrangement uses TRBV2 and TRBJ2-7, with D possibly being TRBD2 (5 bases). CDR3 length: 12 residues. Trimming cost V 7 bases and J 3 bases, with 10 bases left between them. Germline CDR1 is SNHLY and CDR2 is FYNNEI.

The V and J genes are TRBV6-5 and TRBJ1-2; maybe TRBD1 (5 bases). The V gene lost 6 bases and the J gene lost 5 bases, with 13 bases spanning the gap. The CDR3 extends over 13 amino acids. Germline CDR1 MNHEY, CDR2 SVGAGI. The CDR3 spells CASSNGWGYGYTF. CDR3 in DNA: TGTGCCAGCAGCAACGGATGGGGGTATGGCTACACCTTC.

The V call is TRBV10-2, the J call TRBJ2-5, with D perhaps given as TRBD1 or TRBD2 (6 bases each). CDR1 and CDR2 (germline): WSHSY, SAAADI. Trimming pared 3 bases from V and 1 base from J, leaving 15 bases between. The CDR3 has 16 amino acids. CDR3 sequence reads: CASSDSGAYAQETQYF. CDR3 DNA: TGCGCCAGCAGTGATTCGGGGGCGTACGCCCAAGAGACCCAGTACTTC.

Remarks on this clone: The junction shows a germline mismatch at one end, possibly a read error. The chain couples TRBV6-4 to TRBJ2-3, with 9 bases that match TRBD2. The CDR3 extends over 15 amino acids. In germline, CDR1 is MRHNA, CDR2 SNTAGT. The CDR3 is CVSSDSAGGSDTQYF. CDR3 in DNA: TGTGTCAGCAGTGACTCGGCGGGGGGGTCAGATACGCAGTATTTT.

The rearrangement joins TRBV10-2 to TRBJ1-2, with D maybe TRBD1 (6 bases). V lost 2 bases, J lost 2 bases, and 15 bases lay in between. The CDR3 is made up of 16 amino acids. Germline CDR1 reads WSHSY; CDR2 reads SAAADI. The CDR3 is CASSEPRDTENYGYTF. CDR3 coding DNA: TGCGCCAGCAGTGAGCCCCGGGACACAGAAAACTATGGCTACACCTTC.

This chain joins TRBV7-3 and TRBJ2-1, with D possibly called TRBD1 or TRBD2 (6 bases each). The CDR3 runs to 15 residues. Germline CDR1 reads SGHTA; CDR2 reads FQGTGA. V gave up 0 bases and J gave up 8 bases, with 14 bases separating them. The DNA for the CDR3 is TGTGCCAGCAGCTTAACGGGGGGCTTAAGTGATGAGCAGTTCTTC. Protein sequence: CASSLTGGLSDEQFF.

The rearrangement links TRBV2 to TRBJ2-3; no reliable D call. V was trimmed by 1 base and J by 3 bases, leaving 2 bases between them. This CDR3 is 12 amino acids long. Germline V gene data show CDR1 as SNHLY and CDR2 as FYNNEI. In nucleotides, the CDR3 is TGTGCCAGCAGTGAAGGAACAGATACGCAGTATTTT. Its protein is CASSEGTDTQYF.

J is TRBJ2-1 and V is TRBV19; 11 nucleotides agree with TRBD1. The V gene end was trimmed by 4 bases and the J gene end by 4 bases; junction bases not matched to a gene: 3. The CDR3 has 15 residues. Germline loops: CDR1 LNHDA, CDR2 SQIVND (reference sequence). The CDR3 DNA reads TGTGCCAGTAGTACGGACAGGGGGCTATACAATGAGCAGTTCTTC. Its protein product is CASSTDRGLYNEQFF. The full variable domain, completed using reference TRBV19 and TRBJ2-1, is DGGITQSPKYLFRKEGQNVTLSCEQNLNHDAMYWYRQDPGQGLRLIYYSQIVNDFQKGDIAEGYSVSREKKESFPLTVTSAQKNPTAFYLCASSTDRGLYNEQFFGPGTRLTVL.

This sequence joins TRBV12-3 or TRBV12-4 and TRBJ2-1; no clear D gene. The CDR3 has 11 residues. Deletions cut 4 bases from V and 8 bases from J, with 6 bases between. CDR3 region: CASSSRYEQFF. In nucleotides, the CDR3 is TGTGCCAGCAGTTCGAGGTATGAGCAGTTCTTC.

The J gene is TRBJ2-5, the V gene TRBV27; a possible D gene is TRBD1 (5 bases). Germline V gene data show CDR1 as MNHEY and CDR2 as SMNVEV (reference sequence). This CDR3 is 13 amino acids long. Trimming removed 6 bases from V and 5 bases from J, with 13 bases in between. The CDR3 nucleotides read TGTGCCAGCAGCCATAAAAAGGGGGAGACCCAGTACTTC. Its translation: CASSHKKGETQYF.

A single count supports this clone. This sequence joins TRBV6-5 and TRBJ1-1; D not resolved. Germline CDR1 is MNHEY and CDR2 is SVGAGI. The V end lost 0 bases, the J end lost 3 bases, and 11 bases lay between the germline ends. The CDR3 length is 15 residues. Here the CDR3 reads CASSYSKPGYTEAFF. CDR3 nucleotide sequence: TGTGCCAGCAGTTACTCGAAACCCGGGTACACTGAAGCTTTCTTT.

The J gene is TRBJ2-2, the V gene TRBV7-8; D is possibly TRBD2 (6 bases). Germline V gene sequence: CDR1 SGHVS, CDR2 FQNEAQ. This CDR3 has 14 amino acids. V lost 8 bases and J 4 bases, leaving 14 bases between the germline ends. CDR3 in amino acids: CASPDGGGTGELFF. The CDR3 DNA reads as TGTGCCAGCCCCGACGGGGGTGGCACCGGGGAGCTGTTTTTT.

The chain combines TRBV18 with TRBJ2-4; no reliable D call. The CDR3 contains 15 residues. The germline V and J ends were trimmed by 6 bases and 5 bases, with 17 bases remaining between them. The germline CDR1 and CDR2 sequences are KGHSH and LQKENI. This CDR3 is CASSRQTPNENIQYF. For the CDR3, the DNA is TGTGCCAGCTCGCGGCAAACACCCAACGAAAACATTCAGTACTTC.

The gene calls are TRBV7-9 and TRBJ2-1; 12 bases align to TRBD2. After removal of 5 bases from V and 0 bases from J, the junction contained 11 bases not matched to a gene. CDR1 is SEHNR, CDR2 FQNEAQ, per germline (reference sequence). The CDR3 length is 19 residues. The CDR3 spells CASSPRLGLAGTSYNEQFF. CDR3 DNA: TGTGCCAGCAGCCCAAGACTAGGACTAGCGGGGACCTCCTACAATGAGCAGTTCTTC.

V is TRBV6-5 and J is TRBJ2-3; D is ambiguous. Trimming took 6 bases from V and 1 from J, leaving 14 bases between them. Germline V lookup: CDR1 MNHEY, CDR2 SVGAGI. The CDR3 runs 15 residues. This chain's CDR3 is CASRAQPTGTDTQYF. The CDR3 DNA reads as TGTGCCAGCAGGGCCCAGCCGACTGGCACAGATACGCAGTATTTT.

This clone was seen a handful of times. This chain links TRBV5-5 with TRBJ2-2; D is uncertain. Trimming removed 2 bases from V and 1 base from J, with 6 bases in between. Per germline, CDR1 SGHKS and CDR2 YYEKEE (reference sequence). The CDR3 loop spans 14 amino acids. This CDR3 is CASSFSGNTGELFF. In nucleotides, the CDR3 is TGTGCCAGCAGCTTTTCCGGGAACACCGGGGAGCTGTTTTTT.

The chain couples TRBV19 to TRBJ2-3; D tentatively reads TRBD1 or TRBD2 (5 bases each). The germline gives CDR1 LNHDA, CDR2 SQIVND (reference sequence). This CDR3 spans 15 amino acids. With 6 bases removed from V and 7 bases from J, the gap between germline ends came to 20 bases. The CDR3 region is CASSPTSGGIHTQYF. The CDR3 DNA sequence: TGTGCCAGTAGCCCGACGTCTGGGGGTATTCATACGCAGTATTTT.

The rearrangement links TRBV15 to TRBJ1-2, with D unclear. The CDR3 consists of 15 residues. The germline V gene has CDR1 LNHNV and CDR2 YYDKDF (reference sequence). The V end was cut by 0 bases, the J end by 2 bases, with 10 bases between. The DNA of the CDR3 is TGTGCCACCAGCAGAGATCTCGTCAGCAACTATGGCTACACCTTC. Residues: CATSRDLVSNYGYTF.

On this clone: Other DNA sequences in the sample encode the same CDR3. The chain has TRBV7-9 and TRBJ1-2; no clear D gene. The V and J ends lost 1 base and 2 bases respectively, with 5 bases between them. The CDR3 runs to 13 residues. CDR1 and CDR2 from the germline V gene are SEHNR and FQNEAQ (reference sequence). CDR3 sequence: CASSLGQNYGYTF. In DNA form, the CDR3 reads TGTGCCAGCAGCTTAGGGCAGAACTATGGCTACACCTTC.